These 15 T cell receptor beta chains came from one sample sequenced in a study of cytomegalovirus exposure and HLA in healthy donors. Primers: 60 Vbeta forward and 13 Jbeta reverse. The protocol was immunoSEQ multiplex PCR, while the TCRdb copy is restricted to in-frame clones and leaves out a portion. The data hold tens of thousands of clones, with around 79% observed a single time. Sequenced sample: PBMCs. The receptors derive from a woman aged 40 to 55 in good health and CMV-seropositive.

The chain couples TRBV10-3 to TRBJ2-1; weak D call: TRBD1 (6 bases). Germline CDR1 and CDR2: ENHRY and SYGVKD. Deletions cut 4 bases from V and 2 bases from J, with 15 bases between. There are 16 residues in the CDR3. The CDR3 loop reads CAISAGSGTPYNEQFF. The CDR3 bases are TGTGCCATCAGTGCTGGGTCAGGGACACCCTACAATGAGCAGTTCTTC.

The chain has TRBV25-1 and TRBJ1-2; D remains unclear. V lost 1 base, J lost 8 bases, and 14 bases lay in between. Germline CDR1 MGHDK, CDR2 SYGVNS. CDR3 length equals 14 residues. CDR3 DNA sequence: TGTGCCAGCAGTGAATCAGGCGTTTCGGGGGGCTACACCTTC. Its protein product is CASSESGVSGGYTF.

The gene calls are TRBV6-1 and TRBJ2-3, with 8 bases aligning to TRBD2. Trimming at V came to 0 bases and at J to 0 bases, leaving 5 bases not matched to a gene. The CDR3 consists of 17 residues. Germline CDR1 and CDR2: MNHNS and SASEGT. The CDR3 reads CASSEALAGRSTDTQYF. In DNA, the CDR3 is TGTGCCAGCAGTGAAGCGCTAGCGGGTCGGAGCACAGATACGCAGTATTTT.

The chain recombines TRBV15 with TRBJ2-5; 11 nucleotides line up with TRBD2. The CDR3 has 15 amino acids. With 11 bases clipped from V and 1 base from J, the junction kept 9 bases outside the gene matches. Germline V gene sequence: CDR1 LNHNV, CDR2 YYDKDF (reference sequence). CDR3 sequence: CARHLAGGAQETQYF. Here the CDR3 DNA reads TGTGCCCGTCATTTAGCGGGAGGGGCCCAAGAGACCCAGTACTTC.

The V gene is TRBV27, the J gene TRBJ1-6, with D maybe TRBD1 (6 bases). This CDR3 spans 15 amino acids. Germline V lookup: CDR1 MNHEY, CDR2 SMNVEV (reference sequence). V shed 6 bases and J shed 4 bases, with 13 bases lying between them. The CDR3: CASRTDSQYNSPLHF. The DNA of the CDR3 is TGTGCCAGCAGAACGGACAGCCAATATAATTCACCCCTCCACTTT.

V usage is TRBV28 and J usage is TRBJ1-1; a possible D gene is TRBD1 (6 bases). Looked up from germline, CDR1 is MDHEN and CDR2 is SYDVKM. Between the trimmed V and J ends, which lost 8 bases and 7 bases, there was a span of 14 bases. This CDR3 is 12 amino acids long. The CDR3 region has the DNA TGTGCCAGCGAGACAGGCGGTCTTGAAGCTTTCTTT. It specifies CASETGGLEAFF.

Details on this clone: Its ends do not fully match the called genes, so a read error is possible. The chain joins TRBV7-9 to TRBJ2-1; maybe TRBD2 (7 bases). This CDR3 spans 13 amino acids. The V gene's germline CDR1 is SEHNR and CDR2 FQNEAQ (reference sequence). This CDR3 reads CSSILGGGDEQFF. The CDR3 DNA sequence: TGTTCCAGCATCCTAGGGGGGGGAGATGAGCAGTTCTTC.

This clone came up a few times. The chain links TRBV25-1 to TRBJ2-7; D perhaps matches TRBD1 (5 bases). Germline CDR1 and CDR2: MGHDK and SYGVNS. With 3 bases removed from V and 7 bases from J, the gap between germline ends came to 10 bases. This CDR3 comprises 12 residues. CDR3 loop: CASSEGRGEQYF. Here the CDR3 DNA reads TGTGCCAGCAGTGAGGGGCGTGGGGAGCAGTACTTC.

The J gene is TRBJ1-1, the V gene TRBV20-1; D unclear. Germline lookup yields CDR1 DFQATT and CDR2 SNEGSKA (reference sequence). This CDR3 is built from 8 residues. CDR3 nucleotides: TGCACTCCCCCGGGAGCTTTCTTT. Its translation: CTPPGAFF.

The chain recombines TRBV20-1 with TRBJ2-3; D gene ambiguous. CDR1 and CDR2 from the germline V gene are DFQATT and SNEGSKA (reference sequence). Trimming pared 2 bases from V and 3 bases from J, leaving 3 bases between. The CDR3 loop spans 11 amino acids. CDR3 sequence (DNA): TGCAGTGCTAGAACAACAGATACGCAGTATTTT. Amino acids: CSARTTDTQYF.

The chain couples TRBV10-3 to TRBJ1-2, with D tentatively TRBD1 (6 bases). This CDR3 has 15 residues. Trimming took 0 bases from V and 4 from J, leaving 12 bases between them. CDR1 and CDR2 (germline): ENHRY, SYGVKD. This CDR3 is CAISESRGAGYGYTF. The CDR3 nucleotides read TGTGCCATCAGTGAGTCGCGGGGGGCAGGCTATGGCTACACCTTC.

The V call is TRBV30, the J call TRBJ2-2; D is ambiguous. There are 12 residues in the CDR3. Germline values: CDR1 GTSNPN, CDR2 SVGIG (reference sequence). Trimming left V 2 bases short and J 3 bases short, with 4 bases between. CDR3 sequence (DNA): TGTGCCTGGAGTACTTACACCGGGGAGCTGTTTTTT. This translates into CAWSTYTGELFF.

This clone was counted only a few times. The chain joins TRBV18 to TRBJ1-1, with a possible D match to TRBD1 (6 bases). The germline CDR1 and CDR2 sequences are KGHSH and LQKENI. This CDR3 has 15 amino acids. V lost 2 bases and J lost 0, with 10 bases in between. CDR3 nucleotides: TGTGCCAGCTCACCAGATGGGACATTGAACACTGAAGCTTTCTTT. Encoded protein: CASSPDGTLNTEAFF. The whole variable domain, remainder taken from reference TRBV18 and TRBJ1-1, is NAGVMQNPRHLVRRRGQEARLRCSPMKGHSHVYWYRQLPEEGLKFMVYLQKENIIDESGMPKERFSAEFPKEGPSILRIQQVVRGDSAAYFCASSPDGTLNTEAFFGQGTRLTVV.

This clone was observed a handful of times. V usage is TRBV28 and J usage is TRBJ1-1; TRBD1 matches at 12 bases. Germline V gene lookup returns CDR1 MDHEN and CDR2 SYDVKM. After removal of 4 bases from V and 7 bases from J, the junction contained 7 bases not matched to a gene. This CDR3 is 15 amino acids long. This CDR3 is CASSYRDRGRDEAFF. CDR3 coding DNA: TGTGCCAGCAGTTACCGGGACAGGGGGCGCGATGAAGCTTTCTTT.

This chain links TRBV7-9 with TRBJ1-1; D unresolved. Germline V CDR1 and CDR2: SEHNR, FQNEAQ (reference sequence). With 5 bases removed from V and 5 bases from J, the gap between germline ends came to 15 bases. CDR3 length: 14 amino acids. CDR3 sequence: CASSRTASGTEAFF. Written as DNA, the CDR3 is TGTGCCAGCAGCCGTACCGCTTCGGGGACTGAAGCTTTCTTT.